This entry describes one T cell receptor (beta chain). Its cognate antigen is unknown. This sample is part of a study of OX40 agonist ivuxolimab in advanced cancers. Whole-study findings and limits: In the 0.1 to 3.0 mg/kg range, CD4+ and CD8+ blood T cells had expanded clonally by week 6. Patients who responded partially at 0.1-3.0 mg/kg showed clonal expansion ranking among the lowest.

V lost 3 bases, J lost 2 bases, and 6 bases stayed unmatched. Germline V gene data show CDR1 as WNHNN and CDR2 as SYGVQD (reference sequence). This CDR3 has 16 amino acids. Produced via immunoSEQ multiplex PCR; TCRdb's table is partial and in-frame only. Here the sample spans approximately 100,000 clones, 75% to 95% being singletons. The chain links TRBV10-1 to TRBJ2-3, with 9 bases lining up with TRBD2. This specimen was CD4+ or CD8+ T cells sorted from blood, taken in a trial of the OX40 agonist ivuxolimab. This TCR was recovered from an adult with an advanced solid tumor such as melanoma, head and neck, liver or kidney cancer. Here the CDR3 DNA reads TGCGCCAGCAGTGAAGTGCTAGCGGGGAACACAGATACGCAGTATTTT. Residues: CASSEVLAGNTDTQYF.